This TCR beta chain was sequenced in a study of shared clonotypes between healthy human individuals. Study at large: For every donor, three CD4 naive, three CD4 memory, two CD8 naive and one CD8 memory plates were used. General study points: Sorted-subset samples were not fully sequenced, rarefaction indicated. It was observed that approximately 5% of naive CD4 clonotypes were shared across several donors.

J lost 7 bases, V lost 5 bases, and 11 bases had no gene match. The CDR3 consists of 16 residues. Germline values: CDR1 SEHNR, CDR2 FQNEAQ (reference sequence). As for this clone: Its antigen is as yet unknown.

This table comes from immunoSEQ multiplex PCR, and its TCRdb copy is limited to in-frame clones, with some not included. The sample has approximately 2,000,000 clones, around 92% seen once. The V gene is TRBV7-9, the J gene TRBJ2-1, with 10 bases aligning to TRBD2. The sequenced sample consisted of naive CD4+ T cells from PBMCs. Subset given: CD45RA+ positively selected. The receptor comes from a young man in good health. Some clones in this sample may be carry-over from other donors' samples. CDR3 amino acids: CASSPVASGRGNEQFF. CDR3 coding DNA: TGTGCCAGCAGCCCTGTAGCTAGCGGGAGAGGAAATGAGCAGTTCTTC.